The 9 T cell receptor beta chains given below trace back to one sample, sequenced in a study of T cell responses to AZD1222 COVID-19 vaccine. Repertoires were generated with immunoSEQ multiplex PCR, while TCRdb's copy carries only in-frame clones and drops some. Among approximately 140,000 clones listed, 75% to 95% were seen once. This sample comprised peripheral blood, obtained 28 days after the second dose of the MenACWY control vaccine. The receptors shown here come from an adult who received the MenACWY meningococcal vaccine as a control.

This chain joins TRBV6-2 or TRBV6-3 and TRBJ2-7, with 10 bases fitting TRBD1. CDR3 size: 14 residues. V was pared by 4 bases and J by 4 bases, with 4 bases of the junction left unmatched. Germline values: CDR1 MNHEY, CDR2 SVGEGT. The CDR3 DNA is TGTGCCAGCAGTTGGCCGGGACAGGGGTACGAGCAGTACTTC. The encoded protein is CASSWPGQGYEQYF.

The chain recombines TRBV7-2 with TRBJ2-3; D unresolved. This CDR3 contains 15 residues. V lost 0 bases, J lost 1 base, and 8 bases lay in between. The V gene's germline CDR1 is SGHTA and CDR2 FQGNSA. CDR3 loop: CASSLASRRTDTQYF. DNA of the CDR3: TGTGCCAGCAGCTTAGCGTCGCGGCGCACAGATACGCAGTATTTT. Looking up the rest from reference TRBV7-2 and TRBJ2-3 gives the full variable domain: GAGVSQSPSNKVTEKGKDVELRCDPISGHTALYWYRQSLGQGLEFLIYFQGNSAPDKSGLPSDRFSAERTGGSVSTLTIQRTQQEDSAVYLCASSLASRRTDTQYFGPGTRLTVL.

The V and J genes are TRBV7-9 and TRBJ1-5; 8 bases map to TRBD1. The J segment lost 2 bases and the V segment lost 5 bases, leaving 5 bases of the junction unmatched. The CDR3 is made up of 15 amino acids. Per the germline V gene, CDR1 is SEHNR and CDR2 is FQNEAQ (reference sequence). Here the CDR3 DNA reads TGTGCCAGCAGCCCAGGGGGCACGGGCAATCAGCCCCAGCATTTT. It encodes CASSPGGTGNQPQHF.

The chain uses TRBV11-3 and TRBJ1-6; no clear D. CDR3 length: 13 residues. Germline V gene lookup returns CDR1 SGHNT and CDR2 YENEEA. Trimming left V 4 bases short and J 8 bases short, with 9 bases between. CDR3 sequence reads: CASSSGLDSPLHF. The CDR3 bases are TGTGCCAGCAGCTCCGGTTTGGATTCACCCCTCCACTTT.

This clone was detected only once. The gene calls are TRBV11-2 and TRBJ2-3; D is perhaps TRBD2 (6 bases). The CDR3 loop spans 14 amino acids. V was shortened by 5 bases and J by 4 bases, with 13 bases between the two germline ends. Germline CDR1 reads SGHAT; CDR2 reads FQNNGV. The DNA of the CDR3 is TGTGCCAGCAGCCTTGGACTATATCCAGATACGCAGTATTTT. Its protein is CASSLGLYPDTQYF.

This sequence joins TRBV6-1 and TRBJ1-2; D gene ambiguous. The CDR3 is 14 amino acids. Trimming left V 2 bases short and J 7 bases short, with 14 bases between. Germline CDR1 is MNHNS and CDR2 is SASEGT. CDR3 in amino acids: CASSETGRIGGYTF. The CDR3, as DNA: TGTGCCAGCAGTGAAACCGGGCGCATCGGTGGCTACACCTTC.

The gene calls are TRBV10-2 and TRBJ2-3; 8 nucleotides line up with TRBD2. Germline assignment: CDR1 WSHSY and CDR2 SAAADI. V gave up 2 bases and J gave up 4 bases; unmatched junction bases: 5. This CDR3 contains 15 residues. DNA of the CDR3: TGCGCCAGCAGTGAGGGCGGGAGGCGGGCAGATACGCAGTATTTT. Translation gives CASSEGGRRADTQYF.

The J gene is TRBJ2-5, the V gene TRBV4-3; D is unclear. The CDR3 has 15 residues. Per the germline V gene, CDR1 is LGHNA and CDR2 is YSLEER. V dropped 0 bases and J dropped 2 bases, with 10 bases sitting between them. This CDR3 is CASSQDFAGQETQYF. The DNA of the CDR3 is TGCGCCAGCAGCCAAGATTTCGCAGGTCAAGAGACCCAGTACTTC.

J is TRBJ2-1 and V is TRBV29-1; TRBD2 agrees at 7 bases. Germline V CDR1 and CDR2: SQVTM, ANQGSEA. The CDR3 runs to 14 residues. J was trimmed by 9 bases and V by 8 bases; bases with no gene match: 16. CDR3 sequence: CSWCEATGGGEQFF. DNA of the CDR3: TGCAGCTGGTGTGAGGCCACGGGAGGCGGTGAGCAGTTCTTC.